The 4 T cell receptor beta chains in this list originate from one sample, sequenced in a study of Ad26.COV2.S vaccination and SARS-CoV-2 variants. Treatment defined: 15 to 20 received Ad26.COV2.S at low or high dose, single or two shots; 5 received placebo; per-sample allocation not given. Day 63 after the first injection of vaccine or placebo was the sampling time. The protocol was immunoSEQ multiplex PCR, while the TCRdb copy is restricted to in-frame clones and leaves out a portion. The sample consists of 380,000 or so clones, about nine tenths of them appearing once. Specimen: peripheral blood, collected in a trial of Ad26.COV2.S vaccine versus placebo. The receptor source for this set is a person aged 18-65 years who received the Ad26.COV2.S COVID-19 vaccine or a placebo.

The V gene is TRBV4-3, the J gene TRBJ2-1, with D possibly TRBD2 on 5 matching bases. There are 13 residues in the CDR3. The germline V gene has CDR1 LGHNA and CDR2 YSLEER. Trimming left V 1 base short and J 8 bases short, with 9 bases between. CDR3 sequence (DNA): TGCGCCAGCAGCCAAGGTCCGGGATATGAGCAGTTCTTC. Its translation is CASSQGPGYEQFF.

The chain carries TRBV21-1 and TRBJ2-7. TRBV21-1 is reported as a pseudogene. The CDR3 is made up of 12 amino acids. CDR3 sequence: CASKKGLYEQYF. CDR3 DNA sequence: TGTGCCAGCAAAAAAGGGTTATACGAGCAGTACTTC.

This clone appeared a single time. The V and J genes are TRBV6-5 and TRBJ1-6, with D possibly matching TRBD1 (6 bases). V lost 7 bases and J 13 bases, leaving 14 bases between the germline ends. The CDR3 is made up of 12 amino acids. Germline lookup yields CDR1 MNHEY and CDR2 SVGAGI. CDR3 sequence reads: CASTGQGNPLHF. CDR3 nucleotide sequence: TGTGCCAGCACCGGGCAGGGGAATCCCCTCCACTTT.

The genes are TRBV7-9 and TRBJ2-1; perhaps D is TRBD1 or TRBD2 (6 bases each). Germline V gene data show CDR1 as SEHNR and CDR2 as FQNEAQ (reference sequence). The CDR3 extends over 16 amino acids. Between the trimmed V and J ends, which lost 5 bases and 8 bases, there was a span of 22 bases. The CDR3 spells CASSDFGGPVVDEQFF. As DNA, the CDR3 is TGTGCCAGCAGCGACTTTGGGGGGCCGGTTGTTGATGAGCAGTTCTTC.